This T cell receptor beta chain is from a study of response to subunit inactivated influenza vaccine. This CDR3 comprises 19 residues. The V gene's germline CDR1 is MNHNS and CDR2 SASEGT. J was trimmed by 8 bases and V by 7 bases; bases with no gene match: 23. TCRdb re-called the RT-PCR reads through MiXCR, storing one row per CDR3 protein. Of some 550,000 distinct CDR3 sequences in the sample, around 21% were seen once. The data were also submitted as part of a second study, on T cells expressing NK-cell markers. In that study: The TCR beta cDNA came from 5'RACE template switching with UMIs. The authors derived TCR beta repertoires from sorted CD3+CD56+NKG2C+, CD3+CD56+NKG2C- and CD3+CD56-NKG2C+ T cells. In a few donors, dominant clonotypes made up about 25-60.1% of CD3+CD56-NKG2C+ cells.

The sequenced sample was CD4+ T cells sorted from PBMCs, obtained about 13 days after vaccination. The gene calls are TRBV6-1 and TRBJ2-1, with 10 bases identical to TRBD2. The receptor's source is a man aged 45-65 years who received an inactivated influenza vaccine. CDR3: CASITSGIVLGTIGYEQFF. DNA of the CDR3: TGTGCCAGCATAACTAGCGGGATAGTATTGGGGACAATCGGATATGAGCAGTTCTTC.